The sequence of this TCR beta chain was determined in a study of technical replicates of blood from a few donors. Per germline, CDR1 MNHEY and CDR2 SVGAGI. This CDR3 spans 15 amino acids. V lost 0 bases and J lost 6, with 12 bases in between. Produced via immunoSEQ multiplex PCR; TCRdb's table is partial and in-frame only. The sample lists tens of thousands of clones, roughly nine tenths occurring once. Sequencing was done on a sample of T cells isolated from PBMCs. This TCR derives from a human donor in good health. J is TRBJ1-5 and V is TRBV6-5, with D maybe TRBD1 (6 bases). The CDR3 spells CASSYSGGGFQPQHF. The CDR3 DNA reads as TGTGCCAGCAGTTACTCCGGGGGGGGCTTTCAGCCCCAGCATTTT.